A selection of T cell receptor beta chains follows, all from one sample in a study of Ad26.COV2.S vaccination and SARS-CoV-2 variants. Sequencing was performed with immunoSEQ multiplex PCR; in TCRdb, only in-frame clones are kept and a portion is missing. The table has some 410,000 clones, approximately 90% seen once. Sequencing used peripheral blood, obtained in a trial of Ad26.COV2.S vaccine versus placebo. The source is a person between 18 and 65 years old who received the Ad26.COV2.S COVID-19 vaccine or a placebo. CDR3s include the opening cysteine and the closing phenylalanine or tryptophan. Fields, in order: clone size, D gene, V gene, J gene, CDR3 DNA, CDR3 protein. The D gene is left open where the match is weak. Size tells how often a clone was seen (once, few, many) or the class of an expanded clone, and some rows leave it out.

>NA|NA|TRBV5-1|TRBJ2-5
TGCGCCAGCAGCTTACAGGGGAGGGAGACCCAGTACTTC
CASSLQGRETQYF
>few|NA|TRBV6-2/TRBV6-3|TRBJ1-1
TGTGCCAGCAGTTACGGTAGGAACACTGAAGCTTTCTTT
CASSYGRNTEAFF
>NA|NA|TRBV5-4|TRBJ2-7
TGTGCCAGCAGCTTGGTCCGGGGACACGAGCAGTACTTC
CASSLVRGHEQYF
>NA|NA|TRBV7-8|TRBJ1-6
TGTGCCAGCACCGAAAAGTGGGGGGGACGTAATTCACCCCTCCACTTT
CASTEKWGGRNSPLHF
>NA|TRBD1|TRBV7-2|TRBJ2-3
TGTGCCAGCAGCTCATCCGGGACAGGGGCAGATACGCAGTATTTT
CASSSSGTGADTQYF
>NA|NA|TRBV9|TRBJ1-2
TGTGCCAGCAGCGTAGTAGCAGGCGGTTACACCTTC
CASSVVAGGYTF
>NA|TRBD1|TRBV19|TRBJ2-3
TGTGCCAGTAGTATCGGACAGGGGGTAGATACGCAGTATTTT
CASSIGQGVDTQYF
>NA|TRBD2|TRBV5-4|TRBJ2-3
TGTGCCAGCAGCTTGGGGACTAGCGGGGAGCGGAGGTATTTT
CASSLGTSGERRYF
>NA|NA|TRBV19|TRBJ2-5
TGTGCCAGTAGTATCAGGTGGACTAACCAAGAGACCCAGTACTTC
CASSIRWTNQETQYF
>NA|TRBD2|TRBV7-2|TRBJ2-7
TGTGCCAGCAGCTTAGGACTAGCGGGGGCCTACGAGCAGTACTTC
CASSLGLAGAYEQYF
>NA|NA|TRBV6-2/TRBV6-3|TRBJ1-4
TGTGCCAGCAGCTCCATATATGGAGGTGAAAAACTGTTTTTT
CASSSIYGGEKLFF